These 32 T cell receptor beta chains were sequenced from one sample in a study of blood T cell repertoires in COVID-19. Assay: immunoSEQ multiplex PCR; the TCRdb copy retains only in-frame clones and omits some. Of about 200,000 clones in the sample, 90% were seen once. The material sequenced was peripheral blood. These receptors were taken from a man aged 45-65 years with acute or convalescent COVID-19.

The chain recombines TRBV9 with TRBJ2-2, with D uncertain. The germline CDR1 and CDR2 sequences are SGDLS and YYNGEE. CDR3 size: 13 residues. V lost 1 base and J lost 6, with 7 bases in between. The CDR3 sequence: CASSVLSPGELFF. Written as DNA, the CDR3 is TGTGCCAGCAGCGTACTTTCCCCCGGGGAGCTGTTTTTT.

J is TRBJ1-5 and V is TRBV4-2; possible D gene TRBD1, 6 bases. The CDR3 loop spans 17 amino acids. The germline V gene has CDR1 LGHNA and CDR2 YNFKEQ. Trimming took off 0 bases at V and 0 bases at J, with 12 bases between the two ends. The CDR3 nucleotides are TGTGCCAGCAGCCAAGAACCAACAGGGAATAGCAATCAGCCCCAGCATTTT. The encoded protein is CASSQEPTGNSNQPQHF.

J is TRBJ1-3 and V is TRBV9; D remains unclear. This CDR3 spans 15 amino acids. V was shortened by 4 bases and J by 0 bases, with 11 bases between the two germline ends. CDR1 and CDR2 from the germline V gene are SGDLS and YYNGEE. For the CDR3, the DNA is TGTGCCAGCAGCCTGGAGGGAAGCTCTGGAAACACCATATATTTT. This sequence encodes CASSLEGSSGNTIYF.

The CDR3 region has the DNA TGTGCCAGCAGCACACACCGGGACAGGGGAAGAGTGAACACTGAAGCTTTCTTT. This sequence encodes CASSTHRDRGRVNTEAFF. The V call is TRBV5-4, the J call TRBJ1-1; 10 bases are a match to TRBD1. Germline lookup yields CDR1 SGHNT and CDR2 YYREEE (reference sequence). V was pared by 4 bases and J by 0 bases, with 12 bases of the junction left unmatched. This CDR3 has 18 residues.

This clone was seen only a few times. The gene calls are TRBV2 and TRBJ2-1, with no clear D. The CDR3 covers 13 residues. V was shortened by 7 bases and J by 3 bases, with 10 bases between the two germline ends. Per the germline V gene, CDR1 is SNHLY and CDR2 is FYNNEI. The chain's CDR3 is CASKPQHYNEQFF. In DNA form, the CDR3 reads TGTGCCAGCAAACCGCAACACTACAATGAGCAGTTCTTC.

The chain carries TRBV18 and TRBJ2-1; maybe TRBD1 (6 bases). The CDR3 contains 16 residues. Germline assignment: CDR1 KGHSH and CDR2 LQKENI. The V end was cut by 0 bases, the J end by 7 bases, with 16 bases between. In DNA form, the CDR3 reads TGTGCCAGCTCACCACCGGGGGCCGGTCTGAGGAATGAGCAGTTCTTC. Protein product: CASSPPGAGLRNEQFF.

This rearrangement joins TRBV15 to TRBJ2-4; TRBD2 agrees at 8 bases. The J segment lost 8 bases and the V segment lost 8 bases, leaving 14 bases of the junction unmatched. The CDR3 extends over 15 amino acids. Germline CDR1 reads LNHNV; CDR2 reads YYDKDF (reference sequence). CDR3 region: CATRLGLAMMDIQYF. As DNA, the CDR3 is TGTGCCACCCGTCTTGGACTAGCAATGATGGACATTCAGTACTTC.

The chain has TRBV4-1 and TRBJ1-1, with 8 positions matching TRBD1. The CDR3 spans 19 residues. Per the germline V gene, CDR1 is MGHRA and CDR2 is YSYEKL. V lost 3 bases and J lost 6; bases outside the gene matches: 21. The CDR3 DNA follows: TGCGCCAGCAGCCAGCCGGGGTTTTGGACAGGGCAAAGAGATGCTGAAGCTTTCTTT. Translating gives CASSQPGFWTGQRDAEAFF.

V usage is TRBV11-2 and J usage is TRBJ2-6; no firm D call. The V end lost 1 base, the J end lost 1 base, and 5 bases lay between the germline ends. The CDR3 spans 15 residues. Per the germline V gene, CDR1 is SGHAT and CDR2 is FQNNGV. In nucleotides, the CDR3 is TGTGCCAGCAGCTTAGCTTTGTCTGGGGCCAACGTCCTGACTTTC. The encoded protein is CASSLALSGANVLTF.

The V call is TRBV28, the J call TRBJ2-7, with 9 bases identical to TRBD2. The CDR3 is 17 residues long. Germline loops: CDR1 MDHEN, CDR2 SYDVKM. V lost 5 bases, J lost 2 bases, and 13 bases stayed unmatched. This chain's CDR3 is CASSHTIDSGSPYEQYF. The CDR3, as DNA: TGTGCCAGCAGTCACACAATAGATAGCGGGAGCCCCTACGAGCAGTACTTC.

The count of this clone is one. The genes are TRBV24-1 and TRBJ1-4; possibly TRBD1 for D (5 bases). V shed 3 bases and J shed 6 bases, with 10 bases lying between them. Germline CDR1 KGHDR, CDR2 SFDVKD. The CDR3 runs to 14 residues. CDR3 bases: TGTGCCACCAGTGATGCGGGACGGGATGAAAAACTGTTTTTT. Translation gives CATSDAGRDEKLFF.

This clone was recorded once. This rearrangement joins TRBV5-1 to TRBJ2-3; TRBD2 is a possible D gene (6 bases). This CDR3 has 15 amino acids. Trimming stripped 1 base from V and 0 bases from J, with 9 bases between. Germline V CDR1 and CDR2: SGHRS, YFSETQ. The CDR3 nucleotides read TGCGCCAGCAGCTTGCTCGGGGGAAGCACAGATACGCAGTATTTT. Translation: CASSLLGGSTDTQYF.

The chain employs TRBV7-8 and TRBJ1-5; 7 bases line up with TRBD1. Germline CDR1 SGHVS, CDR2 FQNEAQ. This CDR3 spans 15 amino acids. Trimming cost V 5 bases and J 3 bases; bases outside gene matches: 7. DNA of the CDR3: TGTGCCAGCAGCCGCGGGACAGCGAACAATCAGCCCCAGCATTTT. This gives the protein CASSRGTANNQPQHF.

This chain uses TRBV27 with TRBJ2-2; D unclear. Trimming left V 4 bases short and J 5 bases short, with 11 bases between. The CDR3 loop spans 14 amino acids. Germline CDR1 MNHEY, CDR2 SMNVEV (reference sequence). The DNA of the CDR3 is TGTGCCAGCAGTTCTCCCCCCCGGACCGGGGAGCTGTTTTTT. Residues: CASSSPPRTGELFF.

The rearrangement uses TRBV29-1 and TRBJ1-6; 7 bases are shared with TRBD1. CDR1 is SQVTM and CDR2 is ANQGSEA in the germline V gene. After removal of 8 bases from V and 6 bases from J, the junction contained 7 bases not matched to a gene. This CDR3 comprises 13 residues. CDR3 in DNA: TGCAGCTTTCAGACAGGGACTAATTCACCCCTCCACTTT. Its translation: CSFQTGTNSPLHF.

This clone was counted only a few times. The rearrangement links TRBV4-3 to TRBJ1-5; D call uncertain. V lost 2 bases and J 4 bases, leaving 9 bases between the germline ends. Germline V lookup: CDR1 LGHNA, CDR2 YSLEER. The CDR3 consists of 14 residues. Here the CDR3 reads CASSQQISNQPQHF. The CDR3 DNA reads TGCGCCAGCAGCCAACAGATTTCGAATCAGCCCCAGCATTTT.

This sequence joins TRBV18 and TRBJ2-2; no clear D. CDR1 is KGHSH and CDR2 is LQKENI in the germline V gene. V lost 3 bases and J 0 bases, leaving 11 bases between the germline ends. The CDR3 covers 16 residues. Written as DNA, the CDR3 is TGTGCCAGCTCACCCTGGGCCGCCTCGAACACCGGGGAGCTGTTTTTT. This translates into CASSPWAASNTGELFF.

The rearrangement links TRBV20-1 to TRBJ2-2; 8 bases are a match to TRBD2. The junction had 3 bases not matched to a gene; V was cut back by 3 bases and J by 6 bases. The germline gives CDR1 DFQATT, CDR2 SNEGSKA (reference sequence). The CDR3 consists of 13 residues. The DNA of the CDR3 is TGCAGTGCTAGTCGGGGGGGGTCCGGGGAGCTGTTTTTT. Translated: CSASRGGSGELFF.

The CDR3 coding sequence is TGTGCCAGCAGTTATCAAACGACAGGACTCTACGAGCAGTACTTC. Its protein is CASSYQTTGLYEQYF. This sequence joins TRBV27 and TRBJ2-7, with a tentative D call TRBD1 (6 bases). Germline CDR1 MNHEY, CDR2 SMNVEV (reference sequence). Trimming left V 4 bases short and J 3 bases short, with 16 bases between. CDR3 length: 15 residues.

The genes are TRBV18 and TRBJ2-1, with 10 bases matching TRBD2. CDR1 and CDR2 from the germline V gene are KGHSH and LQKENI. This CDR3 comprises 16 residues. Trimming at V came to 2 bases and at J to 7 bases, leaving 8 bases not matched to a gene. The CDR3, as DNA: TGTGCCAGCTCACCAGGGCCGGCTAGCGGGAGTAATGAGCAGTTCTTC. Its protein product is CASSPGPASGSNEQFF. Full variable domain (remainder filled in from reference TRBV18 and TRBJ2-1): NAGVMQNPRHLVRRRGQEARLRCSPMKGHSHVYWYRQLPEEGLKFMVYLQKENIIDESGMPKERFSAEFPKEGPSILRIQQVVRGDSAAYFCASSPGPASGSNEQFFGPGTRLTVL.

This rearrangement joins TRBV4-2 to TRBJ1-5; tentatively, D is TRBD1 (5 bases). CDR3 length: 16 amino acids. Trimming shortened V by 1 base and J by 1 base, and 11 bases separated the two germline ends. Germline V gene sequence: CDR1 LGHNA, CDR2 YNFKEQ. The CDR3 loop is CASSQAVAGSNQPQHF. The CDR3 bases are TGTGCCAGCAGCCAAGCTGTGGCAGGGAGCAATCAGCCCCAGCATTTT.

The CDR3 DNA sequence: TGTGCTAGTGGTTCGCGCATCGGGGGCACTGAAGCTTTCTTT. This gives the protein CASGSRIGGTEAFF. V usage is TRBV12-5 and J usage is TRBJ1-1; D is perhaps TRBD1 (5 bases). CDR3 length equals 14 residues. The germline V and J ends were trimmed by 4 bases and 4 bases, with 13 bases remaining between them. In germline, CDR1 is LGHNT, CDR2 FRNRAP.

The chain employs TRBV7-8 and TRBJ1-6, with 8 bases identical to TRBD1. This CDR3 is built from 14 residues. CDR1 SGHVS and CDR2 FQNEAQ come from the germline V gene. J lost 7 bases, V lost 7 bases, and 6 bases had no gene match. The CDR3 region is CASKMTGDNSPLHF. DNA of the CDR3: TGTGCCAGCAAAATGACAGGGGACAATTCACCCCTCCACTTT.

The genes are TRBV21-1 and TRBJ2-3; no check of the table's D call, TRBD2, against the DNA was made. TRBV21-1 is a pseudogene. The length of the CDR3 is 15 residues. The CDR3 loop is CASSPLAPSTDTQYF. Here the CDR3 DNA reads TGTGCCAGCAGCCCTCTAGCCCCGTCAACAGATACGCAGTATTTT.

The chain has TRBV5-1 and TRBJ2-7; TRBD1 agrees at 8 bases. There are 16 residues in the CDR3. The junction had 6 bases not matched to a gene; V was cut back by 0 bases and J by 1 base. Germline CDR1 and CDR2: SGHRS and YFSETQ. CDR3 region: CASSLGPGGSSYEQYF. The CDR3 coding sequence is TGCGCCAGCAGCTTGGGTCCAGGGGGCTCTTCCTACGAGCAGTACTTC.

The chain couples TRBV5-1 to TRBJ1-2; 7 positions agree with TRBD1. The V and J ends lost 6 bases and 7 bases, in that order; junction bases with no gene match: 12. Germline CDR1 is SGHRS and CDR2 is YFSETQ. The CDR3 sequence is 14 residues long. In nucleotides, the CDR3 is TGCGCCAGCAAAGAGTCGACAGGGTTTGGTGGCTACACCTTC. Translation gives CASKESTGFGGYTF.

V gene TRBV30 combines with J gene TRBJ1-4; 7 bases agree with TRBD1. The CDR3 runs to 16 residues. Germline-derived CDR1 and CDR2 are GTSNPN and SVGIG (reference sequence). The J segment lost 4 bases and the V segment lost 6 bases, leaving 14 bases of the junction unmatched. CDR3 nucleotides: TGTGCCTGCCAGAATAAGCCCGGGACAGTTAATGAAAAACTGTTTTTT. It yields the protein CACQNKPGTVNEKLFF.

The rearrangement links TRBV29-1 to TRBJ2-1; D call uncertain. The V end was cut by 7 bases, the J end by 7 bases, with 8 bases between. CDR1 SQVTM and CDR2 ANQGSEA come from the germline V gene. CDR3 length equals 10 residues. CDR3 nucleotides: TGCAGCGCTAGATCAAATGAGCAGTTCTTC. Translating gives CSARSNEQFF.

The chain couples TRBV6-5 to TRBJ1-1; 8 nucleotides agree with TRBD1. After removal of 7 bases from V and 7 bases from J, the junction contained 5 bases not matched to a gene. CDR3 length: 12 residues. Per germline, CDR1 MNHEY and CDR2 SVGAGI. This CDR3 is CASTDRGGEAFF. The CDR3 DNA is TGTGCCAGCACCGACAGGGGTGGTGAAGCTTTCTTT.

V usage is TRBV29-1 and J usage is TRBJ1-2, with D possibly matching TRBD1 (6 bases). Deletions cut 2 bases from V and 4 bases from J, with 11 bases between. The CDR3 is made up of 13 amino acids. In germline, CDR1 is SQVTM, CDR2 ANQGSEA. The CDR3 sequence is CSVEPGEGYGYTF. CDR3 bases: TGCAGCGTTGAACCAGGGGAAGGCTATGGCTACACCTTC.

This sequence joins TRBV11-2 and TRBJ1-1; possible D gene TRBD1, 5 bases. The germline V gene has CDR1 SGHAT and CDR2 FQNNGV. This CDR3 is 14 amino acids long. Trimming took 2 bases from V and 5 from J, leaving 12 bases between them. CDR3 nucleotide sequence: TGTGCCAGCAGCTTAACCGGGGGGGAGACTGAAGCTTTCTTT. Residues: CASSLTGGETEAFF.

The CDR3 region has the DNA TGCGCCAGCAGCTTGTCGCTACAAAACATTCAGTACTTC. It yields the protein CASSLSLQNIQYF. This sequence joins TRBV5-1 and TRBJ2-4, with unresolved D. Trimming cost V 1 base and J 5 bases, with 7 bases left between them. Germline loops: CDR1 SGHRS, CDR2 YFSETQ. There are 13 residues in the CDR3.